This T cell receptor (beta chain) is from a study of cytomegalovirus exposure and HLA in healthy donors (dated by TCRdb to 2015 to 2018). For the wider study: An earlier analysis of 587 of the donors reported about 260 Gb of sequence data and 117 million unique TCR beta sequences obtained from 150 million to 200 million T cells. A later genetic analysis used genome-wide SNP genotypes for 398 of the 666 donors, treating that subset as a discovery cohort. An earlier analysis of 587 of the donors used high-throughput TCR beta sequencing to judge whether each TCR beta V gene segment behaved as functional or pseudogenic. In addition to the first cohort of roughly 700 subjects, a separate validation cohort of 130 or so different subjects was used. The T cell repertoires of 550 to 850 subjects were profiled by immunosequencing and related to cytomegalovirus serostatus. An early release that covered roughly 600 HLA-typed donors contained 300 to 350 gigabases of sequencing data and 80 million or so unique TCR sequences. Among the roughly 400 genotyped donors, about 83% belonged to the genetic ancestry cluster associated with self-reported Caucasian donors. On average, roughly 240,000 unique TCR beta nucleotide sequences were sequenced per donor among some 420 genotyped donors of the cohort, with approximately 18% of those sequences being non-productive. Four to six DR-DQ haplotypes were handled as single units for association and clustering, since linkage in the cohort was strong. The aim of the study was to test whether cataloging public T cell receptors could identify signatures of past pathogen exposure. The study combined high-throughput TCR immunosequencing, statistical association of individual TCRs with disease status, and machine learning to predict cytomegalovirus infection status. In a later analysis, previously published TCR beta repertoires from several hundred donors were re-analyzed and high-resolution HLA genotyping was added so that TCR occurrence patterns could be studied. Donor age, sex, ethnicity and CMV serostatus were compiled together with the repertoire data. Class I and class II HLA loci were covered by the typing at four-digit resolution. Rather than drawing on any new phenotypic data, the later analysis identified candidate immune exposures from TCR beta sequences and the way those sequences occurred across donors. Every discovery cohort repertoire had been produced on one sequencing platform. The number of typed donors differed by locus: about 620-640 for A, B, C, DRB1 and DQB1; approximately 530 for DQA1; around 580 for DPA1; and roughly 450 for DPB1. General study outcomes and caveats: Because the 87-base-pair reads could not distinguish some IMGT-functional V segments, including TRBV6-2 and TRBV6-3, those segments were excluded. Linkage disequilibrium might explain the correlated functional status among segregating V segments, but an unknown experimental factor could not be excluded. Most TCR sequences were observed very rarely across donors, whereas some public TCRs were present in many individuals. A further reported finding was that TCR beta sequences accurately predicted the HLA-A and HLA-B alleles for most subjects in the first cohort. At a false discovery rate of 0.05, a later analysis linked 16,951 TCR beta sequences to specific HLA alleles. A later genetic analysis reported fewer N-insertions in productive TCRs among donors in an Asian-associated ancestry cluster than the 666-donor mean. According to a later analysis, most CMV-associated TCR beta chains appeared to be HLA-restricted, and the HLA associations seemed to be driven largely by CMV exposure. The sequencing pipeline was judged likely to have produced a cluster of highly shared sequence variants as a technical artifact. Assigning TCR associations to individual alleles was difficult when HLA alleles, especially DR and DQ, strongly co-occurred. According to the authors, the approach could potentially be generalized to other disease states and immunological phenotypes. The presence/absence analyses assumed that sequencing depth was roughly uniform across donors, and that assumption may not be true. Because some donors lacked HLA typing at each locus, the association tests relied only on the typed subset. For the cohort, immune exposure information was limited to CMV serostatus. The classifier was reported to diagnose cytomegalovirus status with high specificity and sensitivity in both the original and validation cohorts. This cohort had only TCR beta chains sequenced, and the lack of alpha or paired-chain data limited which features could be detected. In a later analysis, HLA-associated TCR beta chains showed more clonal expansion and lower generation probabilities than non-associated chains that were equally common. An earlier analysis of around 540 of the donors showed that most TCR beta V segments appeared in productive rearrangements either about 90% or about 30% of the time, which broadly matched IMGT annotations. According to a later analysis, parvovirus B19, influenza, CMV and Epstein-Barr virus appeared linked to several top co-occurrence clusters. In vitro tests confirmed that a few of the cytomegalovirus-associated TCR beta chains recognize cytomegalovirus antigens. An association between a missense DCLRE1C variant and V-gene and J-gene trimming of TCR beta chains was found in a later genetic analysis and replicated in an independent cohort. A later analysis found that TCR association rates varied across HLA loci, with DRB1 alleles showing the most associated TCRs and HLA-C alleles the fewest. Over 15 rarely observed V segments, including chromosome 9 orphons, were excluded from the earlier analysis of approximately 500 of the donors because counts were too low. The study gave a list of more than 150 TCR beta chains associated with cytomegalovirus.

The cohort consisted of 650 to 700 healthy bone marrow donors. All cohort members were sampled while nominally healthy, although unrecorded immune exposures were likely present. The donor tested CMV seropositive, placing the donor among the 250 to 350 seropositive members of the cohort. A peripheral blood sample was collected from each donor, and TCR beta sequencing was performed on peripheral blood mononuclear cells. The Qiagen DNeasy Blood Extraction Kit was used to extract genomic DNA from the blood cell samples. This clone has just a few counts. Its antigen is currently not known. No clone much larger than this one lies a single base away; base qualities are absent. Library preparation was by the immunoSEQ multiplex PCR assay. The multiplex PCR relied on a mix of 60 forward primers for TCR Vbeta segments and 13 reverse primers for TCR Jbeta segments. A multiplex PCR assay on genomic DNA amplified the CDR3 region of rearranged TCR beta genes. The Illumina HiSeq System was used to sequence the amplified TCR beta libraries as 87-base-pair reads. Concerning the study's data processing: In a later analysis, tens of millions of unique TCR beta chains were counted across the approximately 640 repertoires, and around 11 million of these chains were shared by at least two donors. To remove PCR and sequencing errors, raw reads were error-corrected and collapsed into unique sequences using a nearest-neighbor algorithm that merged closely related sequences. CDR3 sequences were aligned to IMGT reference sequences to assign V, D and J gene segments. For a sequence to be retained, a match of at least six nucleotides to both a V gene segment and a J gene segment was required. A rearrangement was called productive if the CDR3 had no stop codons and remained in frame with V and J, and every other rearrangement was called non-productive. Following IMGT convention, CDR3 was defined as the stretch from the second conserved V-encoded cysteine to the conserved J-encoded phenylalanine. The earlier analysis of approximately 590 of the donors excluded any sequence lacking an unambiguous match to a single V gene segment. In an earlier analysis of about 590 of the donors, a V segment was called functional when productive rearrangements were above 56.7%, and segregating when the standard deviation between donors exceeded 5%. A statistical classification framework was built to diagnose cytomegalovirus status from the catalog of TCR beta chain sequences. V and J gene assignment, in a later analysis, came from comparing TCR nucleotide sequences with IMGT/GENE-DB human TR gene sequences. The TCRdist pipeline was used in a later analysis to assign CDR3 sequences and most-parsimonious VDJ recombination scenarios. A later analysis defined each TCR beta chain by its CDR3 amino acid sequence plus V-gene family, and excluded reads lacking a unique V-gene family. As a way to deal with suspected cross-contamination and a sequencing artifact, a later analysis dropped under 600 nucleotide sequences that were highly shared and had low generation probability. In a later analysis, a clonal expansion index was calculated for each public chain from normalized within-repertoire ranks of inferred template counts. Generation probabilities in a later analysis came from a VDJ recombination model fitted to out-of-frame rearrangements, and those results were checked against IGoR. Hypergeometric tests were used in a later analysis to score TCR-TCR, TCR-HLA and TCR-CMV co-occurrence, with a repertoire-size bias correction applied to the TCR pairs. A later analysis estimated false discovery rates by permuting HLA or CMV assignments 20 times. In a later analysis, co-occurring TCRs were grouped using DBSCAN, and TCRdist sequence similarity was added for clustering within HLA-allele-positive subsets. For co-occurrence clustering, repertoires with fewer than 30,000 or more than 120,000 public chains were excluded, along with roughly 5 repertoires with anomalous nucleotide sharing. TCRdb limited this immuneACCESS table to in-frame rearrangements with V and J called. A share of clones is missing; checked studies link under half to unresolved V genes, and the rest is unexplained. D and trimming were read from the DNA, whereas the V and J calls and clone size are those reported in that table. The sample profile shows roughly 170,000 clones; around 84% of them were found once. 1% to 1.5% of the sample is held by the ten biggest clonotypes.

CDR3 length: 17 amino acids, cysteine to phenylalanine. The entry retains the CDR3 DNA only, 51 bases that are in frame from base 1. V ends up 5 bases short and J 0 bases short, with an unmatched junction base count of 8. Based on the germline V gene (reference sequence), the CDR1 and CDR2 sequences are LNHDA and SQIVND. The V and J genes are TRBV19 and TRBJ1-4, with 8 central nucleotides matching TRBD1. The origin of this receptor is a girl aged 2 to 9 in good health and CMV-seropositive. The sequenced material came from PBMCs. The DNA sequence follows: TGTGCCAGTAGTCCTAGGACAGGGCCTGCAACTAATGAAAAACTGTTTTTT. Its translation is CASSPRTGPATNEKLFF.